Listed here is a single T cell receptor beta chain. Its antigen is currently unknown. The entry originates in a study of cytotoxic CD8 clonotypes in ibrutinib-treated CLL. Overall study: Response samples were obtained once patients had received a median 12 months of treatment, range 6 to 36. Study findings and constraints: Circulating CD8+ T-cell counts were tracked by baseline clonality, which exceeded that of age-matched healthy donors.

Here immunoSEQ multiplex PCR was the method, and the copy in TCRdb shows in-frame clones only, minus some. Of some 92,000 clones listed, approximately 71% were seen once; the top ten hold about 26%. The V gene end was trimmed by 3 bases and the J gene end by 3 bases; junction bases not matched to a gene: 7. This CDR3 is 15 amino acids long. CDR1 is LGHNA and CDR2 is YSLEER in the germline V gene. The sequencing here drew on PBMCs, taken after 24 months of ibrutinib treatment. The TCR comes from a human donor with chronic lymphocytic leukemia. V is TRBV4-3 and J is TRBJ1-2; TRBD1 agrees at 7 bases. The CDR3 region is CASSQDTGVYYGYTF. The CDR3 nucleotides read TGCGCCAGCAGCCAGGACACAGGGGTCTACTATGGCTACACCTTC.